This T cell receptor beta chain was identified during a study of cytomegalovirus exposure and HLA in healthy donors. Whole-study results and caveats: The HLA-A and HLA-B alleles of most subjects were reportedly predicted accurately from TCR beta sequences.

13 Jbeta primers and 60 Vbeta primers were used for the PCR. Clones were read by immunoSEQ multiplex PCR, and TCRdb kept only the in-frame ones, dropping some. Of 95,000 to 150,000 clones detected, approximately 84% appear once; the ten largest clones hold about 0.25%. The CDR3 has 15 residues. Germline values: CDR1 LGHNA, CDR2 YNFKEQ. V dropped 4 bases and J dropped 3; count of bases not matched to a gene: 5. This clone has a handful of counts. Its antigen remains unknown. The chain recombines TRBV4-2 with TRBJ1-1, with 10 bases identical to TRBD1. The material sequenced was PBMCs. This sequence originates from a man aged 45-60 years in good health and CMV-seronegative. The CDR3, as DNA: TGTGCCAGCAGCCTATCGGACAGGGGGGACACTGAAGCTTTCTTT. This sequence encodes CASSLSDRGDTEAFF.